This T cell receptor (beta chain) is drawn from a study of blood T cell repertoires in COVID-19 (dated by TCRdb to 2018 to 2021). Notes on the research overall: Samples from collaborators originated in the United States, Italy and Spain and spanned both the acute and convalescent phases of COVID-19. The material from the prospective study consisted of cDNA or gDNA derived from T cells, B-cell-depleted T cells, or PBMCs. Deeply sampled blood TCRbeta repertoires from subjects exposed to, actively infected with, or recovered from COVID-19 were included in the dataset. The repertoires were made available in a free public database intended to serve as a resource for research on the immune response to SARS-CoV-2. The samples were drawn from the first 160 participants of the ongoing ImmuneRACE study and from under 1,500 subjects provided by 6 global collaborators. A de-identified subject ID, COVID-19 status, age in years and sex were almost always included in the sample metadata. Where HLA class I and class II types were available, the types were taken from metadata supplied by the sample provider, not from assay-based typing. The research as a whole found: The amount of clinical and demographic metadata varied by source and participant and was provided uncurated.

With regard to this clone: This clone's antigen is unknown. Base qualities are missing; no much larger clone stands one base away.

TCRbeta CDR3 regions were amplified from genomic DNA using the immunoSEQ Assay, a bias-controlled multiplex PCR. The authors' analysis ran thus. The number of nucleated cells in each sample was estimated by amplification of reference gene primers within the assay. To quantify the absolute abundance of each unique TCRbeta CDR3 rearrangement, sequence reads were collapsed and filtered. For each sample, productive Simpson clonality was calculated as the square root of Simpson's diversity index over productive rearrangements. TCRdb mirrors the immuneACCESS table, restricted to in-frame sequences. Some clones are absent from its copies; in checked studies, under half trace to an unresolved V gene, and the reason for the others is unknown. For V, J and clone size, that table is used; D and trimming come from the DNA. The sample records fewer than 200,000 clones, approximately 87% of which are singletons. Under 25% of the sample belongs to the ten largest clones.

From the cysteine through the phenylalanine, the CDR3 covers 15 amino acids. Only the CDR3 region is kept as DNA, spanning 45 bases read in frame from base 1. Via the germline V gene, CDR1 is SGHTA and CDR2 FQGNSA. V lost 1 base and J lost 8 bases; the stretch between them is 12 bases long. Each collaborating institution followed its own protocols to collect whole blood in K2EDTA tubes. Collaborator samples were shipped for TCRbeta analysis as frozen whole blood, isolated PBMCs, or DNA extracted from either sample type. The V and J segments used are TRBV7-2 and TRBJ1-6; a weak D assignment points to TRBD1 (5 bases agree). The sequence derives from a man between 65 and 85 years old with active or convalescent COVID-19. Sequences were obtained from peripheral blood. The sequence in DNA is TGTGCCAGCAGCTTAGTCGGGGGGGGACATTCACCCCTCCACTTT. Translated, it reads CASSLVGGGHSPLHF.